This TCR beta chain was sequenced for a study of cytomegalovirus exposure and HLA in healthy donors. Study-level background: In a later analysis, it was reported that the roughly 130 validation repertoires had been produced on the same platform as the 500 to 750 repertoires belonging to the first cohort.

The study's findings and limits: The TCR clusters that emerged in the first cohort tended, a later analysis found, to co-occur in the 110 or so validation repertoires. The study listed around 150 cytomegalovirus-associated TCR beta chains. Cytomegalovirus status was reportedly diagnosed by the classifier with high specificity and sensitivity.

As regards this clone: The antigen is undetermined.

Sequencing was performed with immunoSEQ multiplex PCR; in TCRdb, only in-frame clones are kept and a portion is missing. The sample yields 140,000 to 150,000 clones, roughly 87% seen once. V gave up 1 base and J gave up 0 bases, with 10 bases separating them. CDR3 size: 16 residues. The germline gives CDR1 LNHDA, CDR2 SQIVND (reference sequence). Material: PBMCs. The rearrangement uses TRBV19 and TRBJ2-4; D is perhaps TRBD2 (6 bases). This receptor was obtained from a man younger than 30 in good health and CMV-seropositive. The DNA for the CDR3 is TGTGCCAGTAGTATAGGGGACTTAATAGCCAAAAACATTCAGTACTTC. Translating it yields CASSIGDLIAKNIQYF.